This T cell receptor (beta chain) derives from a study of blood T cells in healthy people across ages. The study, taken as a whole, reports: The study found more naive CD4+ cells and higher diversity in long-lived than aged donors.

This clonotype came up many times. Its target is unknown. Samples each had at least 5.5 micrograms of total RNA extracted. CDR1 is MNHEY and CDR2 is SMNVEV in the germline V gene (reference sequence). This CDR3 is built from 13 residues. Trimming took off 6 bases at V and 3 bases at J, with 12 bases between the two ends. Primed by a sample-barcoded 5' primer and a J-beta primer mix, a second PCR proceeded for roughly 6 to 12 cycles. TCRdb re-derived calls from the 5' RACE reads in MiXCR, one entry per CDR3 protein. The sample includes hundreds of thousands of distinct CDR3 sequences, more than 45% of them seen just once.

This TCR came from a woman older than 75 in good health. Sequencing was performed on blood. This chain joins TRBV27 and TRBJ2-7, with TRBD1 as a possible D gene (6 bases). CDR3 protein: CASRGHQFYEQYF. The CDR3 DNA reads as TGTGCCAGCAGGGGACACCAGTTCTACGAGCAGTACTTC.